Shown below are 15 T cell receptor beta chains from a single sample sequenced in a study of OX40 agonist ivuxolimab in advanced cancers. Using immunoSEQ multiplex PCR, the repertoire was profiled, and TCRdb retains in-frame clones only, with some absent. The sample holds about 66,000 clones, about 85% seen once. Sequenced here: CD4+ or CD8+ T cells sorted from blood, sampled in a trial of the OX40 agonist ivuxolimab. These receptors came from an adult with an advanced solid tumor such as melanoma, head and neck, liver or kidney cancer.

V gene TRBV4-3 combines with J gene TRBJ1-6; no definite D call. Trimming removed 0 bases at V and 14 bases at J, with 17 bases between. Germline CDR1 LGHNA, CDR2 YSLEER. This CDR3 has 15 residues. The CDR3 loop is CASSQESVSAGTLHF. The CDR3 DNA reads as TGCGCCAGCAGCCAAGAATCAGTGTCAGCCGGAACCCTCCACTTT.

This clone came up once. The CDR3 protein is CATRPGLGSPDTQYF. In DNA form, the CDR3 reads TGTGCCACGCGTCCGGGACTAGGATCCCCAGATACGCAGTATTTT. V usage is TRBV6-1 and J usage is TRBJ2-3, with 8 bases lining up with TRBD2. The CDR3 is 15 amino acids. Germline-derived CDR1 and CDR2 are MNHNS and SASEGT. The J segment lost 4 bases and the V segment lost 10 bases, leaving 13 bases of the junction unmatched.

The sample holds a few counts of this clone. The sample holds other DNA sequences that translate to the same CDR3. The CDR3 spells CASSLAENTEAFF. For the CDR3, the DNA is TGTGCCAGCAGCTTAGCCGAGAACACTGAAGCTTTCTTT. The chain uses TRBV7-2 and TRBJ1-1, with D unresolved. Trimming pared 0 bases from V and 1 base from J, leaving 3 bases between. Germline lookup yields CDR1 SGHTA and CDR2 FQGNSA. This CDR3 region has 13 residues.

The rearrangement uses TRBV11-2 and TRBJ2-7; D may correspond to TRBD1 or TRBD2 (5 bases each). The CDR3 runs 15 residues. From germline, CDR1 is SGHAT and CDR2 FQNNGV. The V and J ends lost 8 bases and 0 bases respectively, with 17 bases between them. The CDR3 is CASGERGTVSYEQYF. The CDR3, as DNA: TGTGCCAGCGGGGAAAGAGGGACGGTCTCCTACGAGCAGTACTTC.

V gene TRBV6-6 combines with J gene TRBJ2-7, with D possibly being TRBD1 or TRBD2 (5 bases each). The V end lost 6 bases, the J end lost 2 bases, and 14 bases lay between the germline ends. Germline CDR1 MNHNY, CDR2 SVGAGI (reference sequence). This CDR3 region has 14 residues. CDR3: CASRTGTGTYEQYF. CDR3 nucleotide sequence: TGTGCCAGCAGGACCGGGACGGGTACCTACGAGCAGTACTTC.

The chain couples TRBV7-8 to TRBJ1-6, with 7 bases matching TRBD1. Germline V gene sequence: CDR1 SGHVS, CDR2 FQNEAQ. CDR3 size: 13 residues. V was clipped by 2 bases and J by 8 bases; unmatched bases: 0. CDR3 sequence reads: CASSLQGDSPLHF. CDR3 bases: TGTGCCAGCAGCTTACAGGGGGATTCACCCCTCCACTTT.

The rearrangement uses TRBV5-1 and TRBJ2-7; D uncertain. This CDR3 comprises 15 residues. CDR1 SGHRS and CDR2 YFSETQ come from the germline V gene. V was pared by 5 bases and J by 0 bases, with 15 bases between. The CDR3 nucleotides are TGCGCCAGCAGGACGAGGACGGAGCCCTCCTACGAGCAGTACTTC. Amino acid sequence: CASRTRTEPSYEQYF.

The genes are TRBV6-1 and TRBJ2-2, with 9 bases matching TRBD2. The CDR3 spans 15 residues. Unmatched junction bases numbered 6, after V lost 6 bases and J lost 4 bases. Germline values: CDR1 MNHNS, CDR2 SASEGT. In DNA, the CDR3 is TGTGCCAGCAGCGAGCAGCGGGGGGCCACCGGGGAGCTGTTTTTT. It specifies CASSEQRGATGELFF.

This clone was recorded a few times. The chain employs TRBV9 and TRBJ2-2; the D call may be TRBD1 or TRBD2 (6 bases each). Trimming took 2 bases from V and 0 from J, leaving 20 bases between them. The CDR3 extends over 19 amino acids. CDR1 and CDR2 (germline): SGDLS, YYNGEE. CDR3 nucleotide sequence: TGTGCCAGCAGCGTCAGCCCCTTTTCGGGGGCGACGAACACCGGGGAGCTGTTTTTT. Residues: CASSVSPFSGATNTGELFF.

The chain is built from TRBV5-5 and TRBJ1-2; 7 nucleotides align to TRBD1. Per the germline V gene, CDR1 is SGHKS and CDR2 is YYEKEE (reference sequence). CDR3 size: 14 residues. V dropped 4 bases and J dropped 2; count of bases not matched to a gene: 5. The CDR3 DNA reads TGTGCCAGCAGCCAAACAGGGGACAACTATGGCTACACCTTC. This encodes CASSQTGDNYGYTF.

This clone was detected once. The V and J genes are TRBV7-2 and TRBJ1-2; TRBD1 matches 8 bases. V lost 3 bases, J lost 3 bases, and 0 bases stayed unmatched. The germline V gene has CDR1 SGHTA and CDR2 FQGNSA. The CDR3 is 13 residues long. CDR3: CASSLDRDYGYTF. DNA for the CDR3: TGTGCCAGCAGCTTGGACAGGGACTATGGCTACACCTTC.

The CDR3 nucleotides read TGTGCCAGCAGCCCGGGTTCTCCGCCGGAGACCCAGTACTTC. Residues: CASSPGSPPETQYF. The rearrangement uses TRBV7-2 and TRBJ2-5; no reliable D call. CDR3 length: 14 residues. Germline V lookup: CDR1 SGHTA, CDR2 FQGNSA. The V and J ends lost 5 bases and 5 bases respectively, with 15 bases between them.

The chain uses TRBV7-2 and TRBJ1-5; 8 positions match TRBD1. This CDR3 contains 14 residues. Looked up from germline, CDR1 is SGHTA and CDR2 is FQGNSA. Trimming at V came to 5 bases and at J to 5 bases, leaving 5 bases not matched to a gene. Here the CDR3 DNA reads TGTGCCAGCAGCCAGGACAGGGACCATCAGCCCCAGCATTTT. Protein product: CASSQDRDHQPQHF.

The gene calls are TRBV6-5 and TRBJ1-1; D ambiguous. The V gene lost 2 bases and the J gene lost 1 base, with 8 bases spanning the gap. The germline CDR1 and CDR2 sequences are MNHEY and SVGAGI. CDR3 length: 14 residues. In DNA, the CDR3 is TGTGCCAGCAGTTACGTGCAGCCGAACACTGAAGCTTTCTTT. As protein: CASSYVQPNTEAFF.

The chain couples TRBV9 to TRBJ1-3; 8 nucleotides agree with TRBD1. Germline loops: CDR1 SGDLS, CDR2 YYNGEE. The CDR3 runs 16 residues. Trimming took 0 bases from V and 4 from J; bases not matched to a gene: 6. As DNA, the CDR3 is TGTGCCAGCAGCGTAGGGGCAGGGGGCGCCGGAAACACCATATATTTT. Protein sequence: CASSVGAGGAGNTIYF. Drawing the rest from reference TRBV9 and TRBJ1-3, the complete variable domain is DSGVTQTPKHLITATGQRVTLRCSPRSGDLSVYWYQQSLDQGLQFLIQYYNGEERAKGNILERFSAQQFPDLHSELNLSSLELGDSALYFCASSVGAGGAGNTIYFGEGSWLTVV.